The clone carrying this TCR beta chain occurred a few times. Method: immunoSEQ multiplex PCR; TCRdb's copy keeps in-frame clones and lacks some. Of under 100,000 clones listed, roughly 80% are singletons. The data are from a study of PD-L1 blockade in urothelial cancer. In the study overall: Patients began atezolizumab, 1,200 mg intravenously every 3 weeks, in the mid-2010s. Men with urothelial cancer arising in the bladder made up about nine tenths of the roughly 29 patients.

The CDR3 runs 16 residues. The trim removed 2 bases at V and 3 bases at J, leaving 9 bases unmatched. Looked up from germline, CDR1 is SGHTA and CDR2 is FQGNSA. The gene calls are TRBV7-2 and TRBJ2-7; 8 bases line up with TRBD2. The origin of this receptor is a man in his 70s with urothelial cancer. This sample comprised PBMCs, obtained around atezolizumab (anti-PD-L1) treatment. The CDR3 region is CASSLTHLAGNYEQYF. In nucleotides, the CDR3 is TGTGCCAGCAGCTTAACTCATCTAGCGGGCAACTACGAGCAGTACTTC.